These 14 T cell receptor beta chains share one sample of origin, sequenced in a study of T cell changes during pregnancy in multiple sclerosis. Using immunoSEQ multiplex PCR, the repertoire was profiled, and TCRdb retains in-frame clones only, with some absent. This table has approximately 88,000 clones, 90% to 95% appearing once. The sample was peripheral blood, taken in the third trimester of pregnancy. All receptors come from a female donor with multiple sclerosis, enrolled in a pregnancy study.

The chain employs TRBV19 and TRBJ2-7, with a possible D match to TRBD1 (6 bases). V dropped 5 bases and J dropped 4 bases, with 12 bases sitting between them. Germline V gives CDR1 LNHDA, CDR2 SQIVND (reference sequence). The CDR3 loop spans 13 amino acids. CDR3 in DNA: TGTGCCAGTAGTTCGGACAGCCGATACGAGCAGTACTTC. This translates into CASSSDSRYEQYF.

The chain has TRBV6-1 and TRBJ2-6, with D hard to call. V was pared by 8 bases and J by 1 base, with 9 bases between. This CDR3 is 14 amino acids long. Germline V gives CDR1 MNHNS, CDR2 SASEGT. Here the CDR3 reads CASGQVSGANVLTF. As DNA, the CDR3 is TGTGCCAGCGGGCAGGTTTCTGGGGCCAACGTCCTGACTTTC.

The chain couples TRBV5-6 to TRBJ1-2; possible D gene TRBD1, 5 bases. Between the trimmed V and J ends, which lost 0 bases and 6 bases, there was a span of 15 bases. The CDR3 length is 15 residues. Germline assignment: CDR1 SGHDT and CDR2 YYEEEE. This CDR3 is CASSLEGGGENGYTF. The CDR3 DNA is TGTGCCAGCAGCTTGGAGGGCGGGGGGGAGAATGGCTACACCTTC.

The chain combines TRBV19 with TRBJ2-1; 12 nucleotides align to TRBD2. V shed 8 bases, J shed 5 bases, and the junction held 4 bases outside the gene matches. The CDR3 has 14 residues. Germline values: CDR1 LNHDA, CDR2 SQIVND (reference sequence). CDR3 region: CASRTSGENNEQFF. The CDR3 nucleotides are TGTGCCAGTCGGACTAGCGGGGAGAACAATGAGCAGTTCTTC.

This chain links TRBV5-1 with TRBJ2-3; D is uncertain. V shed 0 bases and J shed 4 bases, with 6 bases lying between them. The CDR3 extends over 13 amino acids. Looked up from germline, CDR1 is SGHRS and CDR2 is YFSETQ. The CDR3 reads CASSLGLSDTQYF. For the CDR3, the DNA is TGCGCCAGCAGCTTGGGGCTGTCAGATACGCAGTATTTT.

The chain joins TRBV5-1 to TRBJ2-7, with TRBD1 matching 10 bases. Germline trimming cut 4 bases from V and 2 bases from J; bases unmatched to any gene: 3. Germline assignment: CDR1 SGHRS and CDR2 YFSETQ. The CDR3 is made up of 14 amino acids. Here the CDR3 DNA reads TGCGCCAGCAGCCCAGGGACAGGGGCCTACGAGCAGTACTTC. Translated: CASSPGTGAYEQYF.

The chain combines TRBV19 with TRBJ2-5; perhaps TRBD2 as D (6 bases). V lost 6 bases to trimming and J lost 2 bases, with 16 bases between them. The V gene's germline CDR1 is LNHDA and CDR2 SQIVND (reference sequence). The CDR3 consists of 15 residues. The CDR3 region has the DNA TGTGCCAGTAGCTATATGGGACTGGCGCAAGAGACCCAGTACTTC. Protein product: CASSYMGLAQETQYF.

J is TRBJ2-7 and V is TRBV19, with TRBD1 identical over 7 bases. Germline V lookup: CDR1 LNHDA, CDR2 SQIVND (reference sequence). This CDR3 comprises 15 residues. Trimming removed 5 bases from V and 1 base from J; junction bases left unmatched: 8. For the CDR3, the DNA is TGTGCCAGTAGTTGGGCAGGGGGATTGTCCTACGAGCAGTACTTC. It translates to CASSWAGGLSYEQYF.

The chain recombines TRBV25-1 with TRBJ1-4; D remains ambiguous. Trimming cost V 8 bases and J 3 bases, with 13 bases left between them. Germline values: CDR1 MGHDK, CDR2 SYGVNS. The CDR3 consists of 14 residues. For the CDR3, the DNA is TGTGCCAGCGTGGAGGGCGGACCTAATGAAAAACTGTTTTTT. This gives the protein CASVEGGPNEKLFF.

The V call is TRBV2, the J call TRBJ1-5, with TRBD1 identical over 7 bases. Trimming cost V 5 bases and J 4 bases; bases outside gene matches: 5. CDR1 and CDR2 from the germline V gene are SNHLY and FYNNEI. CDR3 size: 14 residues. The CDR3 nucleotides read TGTGCCAGCAGTCTTTTACAGGGGAATCAGCCCCAGCATTTT. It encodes CASSLLQGNQPQHF.

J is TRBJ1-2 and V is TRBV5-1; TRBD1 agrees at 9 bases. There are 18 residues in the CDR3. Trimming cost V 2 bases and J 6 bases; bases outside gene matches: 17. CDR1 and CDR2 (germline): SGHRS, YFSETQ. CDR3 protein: CASSFFLATNNRGHGYTF. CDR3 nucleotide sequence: TGCGCCAGCAGCTTTTTTCTGGCGACGAATAACAGGGGGCATGGCTACACCTTC.

The CDR3 spells CASSLGEGYEQYF. The CDR3 DNA is TGTGCCAGCAGCTTAGGAGAGGGTTACGAGCAGTACTTC. This chain joins TRBV11-2 and TRBJ2-7; maybe TRBD2 (5 bases). V shed 1 base and J shed 4 bases, with 8 bases lying between them. This CDR3 is 13 amino acids long. In germline, CDR1 is SGHAT, CDR2 FQNNGV. The whole variable domain, remainder taken from reference TRBV11-2 and TRBJ2-7, is EAGVAQSPRYKIIEKRQSVAFWCNPISGHATLYWYQQILGQGPKLLIQFQNNGVVDDSQLPKDRFSAERLKGVDSTLKIQPAKLEDSAVYLCASSLGEGYEQYFGPGTRLTVT.

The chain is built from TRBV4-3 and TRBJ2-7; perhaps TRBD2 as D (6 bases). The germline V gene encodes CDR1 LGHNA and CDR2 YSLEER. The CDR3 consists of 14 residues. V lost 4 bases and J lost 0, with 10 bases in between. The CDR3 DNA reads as TGCGCCAGCAGCCCGGGACTGAGCTCCTACGAGCAGTACTTC. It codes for CASSPGLSSYEQYF.

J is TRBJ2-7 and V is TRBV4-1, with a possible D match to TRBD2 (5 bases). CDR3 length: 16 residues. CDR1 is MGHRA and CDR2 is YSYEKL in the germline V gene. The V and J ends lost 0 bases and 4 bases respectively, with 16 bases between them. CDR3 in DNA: TGCGCCAGCAGCCAAGAGGCAGCGAGGGCTTCTTACGAGCAGTACTTC. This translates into CASSQEAARASYEQYF.